These 26 T cell receptor beta chains were all obtained from the same sample, sequenced in a study of T-cell memory formation after mild COVID-19. From the 5' RACE reads, TCRdb called clonotypes with MiXCR, one entry per CDR3 protein. The sample shows roughly 340,000 distinct CDR3 sequences, about 15% of them seen only once. Sequencing used PBMCs or a T cell subset sorted from them (not recorded which). These receptors all stem from a man between 18 and 35 years old who had mild COVID-19 (a few samples of this study predate the infection). Cell type and time point are not known.

Many counts were recorded for this clonotype. The chain is built from TRBV5-5 and TRBJ2-5; unclear D gene. This CDR3 spans 12 amino acids. V was pared by 4 bases and J by 5 bases, with 9 bases between. CDR1 is SGHKS and CDR2 is YYEKEE in the germline V gene (reference sequence). In DNA, the CDR3 is TGTGCCAGCAGCCTATCCGCGGAGACCCAGTACTTC. It yields the protein CASSLSAETQYF. Using reference TRBV5-5 and TRBJ2-5 for the parts outside the CDR3, the full variable domain is DAGVTQSPTHLIKTRGQQVTLRCSPISGHKSVSWYQQVLGQGPQFIFQYYEKEERGRGNFPDRFSARQFPNYSSELNVNALLLGDSALYLCASSLSAETQYFGPGTRLLVL.

This clonotype has a handful of counts. The rearrangement joins TRBV27 to TRBJ1-6; D possibly corresponds to TRBD1 (6 bases). The germline V gene encodes CDR1 MNHEY and CDR2 SMNVEV (reference sequence). The length of the CDR3 is 17 residues. With 2 bases removed from V and 7 bases from J, the gap between germline ends came to 18 bases. CDR3: CASSLRGLQGRNSPLHF. The CDR3, as DNA: TGTGCCAGCAGTTTAAGGGGTTTACAGGGAAGGAATTCACCCCTCCACTTT.

This clonotype was counted a few times. The CDR3 bases are TGTGCCAGCAGCGTAGATGGGGACGGCCCTTCAGCTTTCTTT. This encodes CASSVDGDGPSAFF. The V and J genes are TRBV9 and TRBJ1-1; D may be TRBD1 (5 bases). The CDR3 spans 14 residues. CDR1 and CDR2 from the germline V gene are SGDLS and YYNGEE. V dropped 0 bases and J dropped 10 bases, with 16 bases sitting between them. The whole variable domain, filled in from reference TRBV9 and TRBJ1-1, reads DSGVTQTPKHLITATGQRVTLRCSPRSGDLSVYWYQQSLDQGLQFLIQYYNGEERAKGNILERFSAQQFPDLHSELNLSSLELGDSALYFCASSVDGDGPSAFFGQGTRLTVV.

The rearrangement uses TRBV5-1 and TRBJ2-1, with TRBD1 matching 10 bases. The trim removed 4 bases at V and 8 bases at J, leaving 3 bases unmatched. The CDR3 spans 13 residues. Per germline, CDR1 SGHRS and CDR2 YFSETQ. The CDR3 reads CASSLGTGDEQFF. In DNA form, the CDR3 reads TGCGCCAGCAGCCTAGGGACAGGGGATGAGCAGTTCTTC.

The CDR3 sequence is CASGPRVGGYTF. DNA of the CDR3: TGTGCCAGCGGACCTCGGGTAGGCGGCTACACCTTC. This rearrangement joins TRBV2 to TRBJ1-2; D gene uncertain. The CDR3 consists of 12 residues. V shed 8 bases and J shed 8 bases, with 15 bases lying between them. The germline CDR1 and CDR2 sequences are SNHLY and FYNNEI.

The V gene is TRBV27, the J gene TRBJ2-7, with D tentatively TRBD2 (7 bases). CDR3 length: 15 amino acids. The V end was cut by 3 bases, the J end by 1 base, with 13 bases between. Germline V gene sequence: CDR1 MNHEY, CDR2 SMNVEV (reference sequence). In DNA form, the CDR3 reads TGTGCCAGCAGTTTGGGGGGGGGACAATCCTACGAGCAGTACTTC. Its protein is CASSLGGGQSYEQYF.

The chain combines TRBV7-2 with TRBJ2-2; D ambiguous. V lost 4 bases and J lost 5, with 11 bases in between. This CDR3 is built from 14 residues. Per the germline V gene, CDR1 is SGHTA and CDR2 is FQGNSA. CDR3 nucleotides: TGTGCCAGCAGCTCCGCGACGGAAACCGGGGAGCTGTTTTTT. Translating gives CASSSATETGELFF.

The rearrangement links TRBV7-3 to TRBJ2-5, with D maybe TRBD2 (5 bases). The ends were cut back, 2 bases at V and 7 bases at J, with 8 bases in the middle. Per germline, CDR1 SGHTA and CDR2 FQGTGA. The CDR3 runs to 12 residues. The CDR3 nucleotides are TGTGCCAGCAGCTTAGGCGGAGGGACCCAGTACTTC. This codes for CASSLGGGTQYF.

This clonotype occurred a few times. The gene calls are TRBV5-4 and TRBJ2-7, with 8 nucleotides matching TRBD1. Germline trimming cut 4 bases from V and 2 bases from J; bases unmatched to any gene: 5. Looked up from germline, CDR1 is SGHNT and CDR2 is YYREEE (reference sequence). This CDR3 is 14 amino acids long. The CDR3 loop is CASSMPGQAYEQYF. The CDR3 DNA sequence: TGTGCCAGCAGCATGCCGGGACAGGCCTACGAGCAGTACTTC.

This chain links TRBV20-1 with TRBJ2-1; 8 nucleotides match TRBD1. V lost 1 base, J lost 5 bases, and 10 bases stayed unmatched. The CDR3 has 16 amino acids. Germline CDR1 DFQATT, CDR2 SNEGSKA (reference sequence). CDR3 bases: TGCAGTGCTAGAGCGTCCCTTGGGACAGGTCACAATGAGCAGTTCTTC. It yields the protein CSARASLGTGHNEQFF.

This clonotype occurred once. The V gene is TRBV7-9, the J gene TRBJ1-1; D is unclear. The CDR3 length is 13 residues. Germline loops: CDR1 SEHNR, CDR2 FQNEAQ (reference sequence). Trimming removed 5 bases from V and 1 base from J, with 8 bases in between. Written as DNA, the CDR3 is TGTGCCAGCAGCGTCCGACAGAACACTGAAGCTTTCTTT. The encoded protein is CASSVRQNTEAFF. Drawing the rest from reference TRBV7-9 and TRBJ1-1, the complete variable domain is DTGVSQNPRHKITKRGQNVTFRCDPISEHNRLYWYRQTLGQGPEFLTYFQNEAQLEKSRLLSDRFSAERPKGSFSTLEIQRTEQGDSAMYLCASSVRQNTEAFFGQGTRLTVV.

CDR3 sequence reads: CASSFGDRETNEKLFF. The CDR3 DNA reads as TGCGCCAGCAGCTTTGGGGACAGGGAAACTAATGAAAAACTGTTTTTT. V and J are TRBV5-1 and TRBJ1-4; 9 positions agree with TRBD1. V lost 2 bases, J lost 1 base, and 3 bases stayed unmatched. There are 16 residues in the CDR3. The germline gives CDR1 SGHRS, CDR2 YFSETQ.

V and J are TRBV20-1 and TRBJ2-5; D call uncertain. There are 12 residues in the CDR3. V dropped 6 bases and J dropped 0 bases, with 8 bases sitting between them. Germline CDR1 reads DFQATT; CDR2 reads SNEGSKA (reference sequence). CDR3 loop: CSANRYQETQYF. CDR3 nucleotides: TGCAGTGCAAATCGGTACCAAGAGACCCAGTACTTC.

This clonotype has a count of ten or more. Here the CDR3 reads CAISGQGSNQPQHF. The CDR3 nucleotides are TGTGCCATCAGTGGACAGGGGAGCAATCAGCCCCAGCATTTT. The chain has TRBV10-3 and TRBJ1-5, with 8 bases matching TRBD1. V lost 4 bases, J lost 1 base, and 0 bases stayed unmatched. This CDR3 comprises 14 residues. CDR1 ENHRY and CDR2 SYGVKD come from the germline V gene.

The chain recombines TRBV7-2 with TRBJ1-1, with D possibly TRBD1 on 5 matching bases. Germline-derived CDR1 and CDR2 are SGHTA and FQGNSA. The CDR3 runs 14 residues. The V end was cut by 6 bases, the J end by 1 base, with 12 bases between. CDR3 DNA: TGTGCCAGCAGTTACGGGACGGAGAACACTGAAGCTTTCTTT. It specifies CASSYGTENTEAFF.

This rearrangement joins TRBV27 to TRBJ2-3; D is possibly TRBD2 (5 bases). Trimming took off 3 bases at V and 0 bases at J, with 10 bases between the two ends. The germline V gene has CDR1 MNHEY and CDR2 SMNVEV (reference sequence). The CDR3 has 15 amino acids. This CDR3 reads CASSFLALSTDTQYF. For the CDR3, the DNA is TGTGCCAGCAGTTTTCTAGCCCTGAGCACAGATACGCAGTATTTT.

This chain joins TRBV12-3 or TRBV12-4 and TRBJ1-5; 8 bases agree with TRBD1. This CDR3 is 14 amino acids long. Trimming removed 6 bases from V and 6 bases from J; junction bases left unmatched: 7. CDR3 DNA sequence: TGTGCCAGCAGACGACAGGGGAACACTCAGCCCCAGCATTTT. Translated: CASRRQGNTQPQHF.

This clonotype was counted between two and nine times. This sequence joins TRBV11-2 and TRBJ2-1; 7 bases are shared with TRBD2. The V and J ends lost 1 base and 6 bases, in that order; junction bases with no gene match: 9. The CDR3 has 16 residues. CDR1 is SGHAT and CDR2 is FQNNGV in the germline V gene. This CDR3 is CASSLVVGGTPNEQFF. As DNA, the CDR3 is TGTGCCAGCAGCTTAGTTGTCGGGGGGACGCCCAATGAGCAGTTCTTC.

A few counts support this clonotype. This chain connects TRBV7-2 to TRBJ1-1, with D hard to call. V was clipped by 1 base and J by 8 bases, with 11 bases between them. The CDR3 runs to 13 residues. Germline CDR1 SGHTA, CDR2 FQGNSA. The CDR3 DNA is TGTGCCAGCAGCTTAGGGGTTGGCAGGGAAGCTTTCTTT. This encodes CASSLGVGREAFF.

This clonotype appeared a few times. This sequence joins TRBV2 and TRBJ2-6; no definite D call. Germline V gives CDR1 SNHLY, CDR2 FYNNEI. The CDR3 sequence is 15 residues long. V lost 3 bases and J 1 base, leaving 7 bases between the germline ends. In DNA, the CDR3 is TGTGCCAGCAGTGATCCCCGGTCTGGGGCCAACGTCCTGACTTTC. The encoded protein is CASSDPRSGANVLTF.

This clonotype was counted many times. The chain employs TRBV5-1 and TRBJ2-4, with 7 bases aligning to TRBD1. This CDR3 is 14 amino acids long. CDR1 and CDR2 from the germline V gene are SGHRS and YFSETQ. Trimming took 5 bases from V and 8 from J; bases not matched to a gene: 10. The CDR3 DNA reads TGCGCCAGCAGAGAGACAGGGACCGTAGACATTCAGTACTTC. This codes for CASRETGTVDIQYF. The whole variable domain, filled in from reference TRBV5-1 and TRBJ2-4, reads KAGVTQTPRYLIKTRGQQVTLSCSPISGHRSVSWYQQTPGQGLQFLFEYFSETQRNKGNFPGRFSGRQFSNSRSEMNVSTLELGDSALYLCASRETGTVDIQYFGAGTRLSVL.

This clonotype was found a few times. CDR3 sequence reads: CASSLEFGATIYNEQFF. CDR3 nucleotides: TGTGCCAGCAGCTTAGAATTTGGAGCCACTATCTACAATGAGCAGTTCTTC. The chain couples TRBV7-8 to TRBJ2-1; D is uncertain. CDR1 and CDR2 from the germline V gene are SGHVS and FQNEAQ. The CDR3 length is 17 residues. Deletions cut 1 base from V and 3 bases from J, with 16 bases between.

The chain couples TRBV7-2 to TRBJ2-2, with a possible D match to TRBD1 (6 bases). This CDR3 is built from 16 residues. Trimming took off 6 bases at V and 6 bases at J, with 20 bases between the two ends. Germline-derived CDR1 and CDR2 are SGHTA and FQGNSA. The CDR3 nucleotides read TGTGCCAGCAGAGGTTGGGCAGGGGTCTACGCCGGGGAGCTGTTTTTT. Amino acids: CASRGWAGVYAGELFF.

This clonotype was seen a few times. The chain combines TRBV27 with TRBJ2-3, with D possibly matching TRBD2 (7 bases). CDR1 MNHEY and CDR2 SMNVEV come from the germline V gene (reference sequence). The CDR3 runs to 15 residues. Between the trimmed V and J ends, which lost 3 bases and 2 bases, there was a span of 12 bases. The CDR3 loop reads CASSLGGGLTDTQYF. As DNA, the CDR3 is TGTGCCAGCAGTTTGGGGGGGGGGCTCACAGATACGCAGTATTTT.

Only a few counts were recorded for this clonotype. This rearrangement joins TRBV6-2 or TRBV6-3 to TRBJ2-7; 7 positions match TRBD2. Looked up from germline, CDR1 is MNHEY and CDR2 is SVGEGT. This CDR3 has 12 residues. V shed 7 bases and J 4 bases; nucleotides not matched to a gene: 4. The CDR3 spells CASTSGEYEQYF. CDR3 bases: TGTGCCAGCACCAGCGGGGAATACGAGCAGTACTTC.

The chain combines TRBV5-1 with TRBJ2-1; a possible D gene is TRBD1 (5 bases). Trimming took off 4 bases at V and 8 bases at J, with 22 bases between the two ends. The germline V gene has CDR1 SGHRS and CDR2 YFSETQ. This CDR3 has 16 residues. CDR3 protein: CASSRIPGSDSDEQFF. For the CDR3, the DNA is TGCGCCAGCAGCCGGATCCCAGGGTCCGATTCGGATGAGCAGTTCTTC.